This TCR beta chain was retrieved from a study of blood T cell repertoires in COVID-19. Original analysis: Nucleated cell counts were estimated from reference gene primer amplification. Generated by immunoSEQ multiplex PCR, the TCRdb table keeps only in-frame clones and is missing some. D and trimming were read from the DNA, whereas the V and J calls and clone size are those reported in that table. The repertoire has 120,000 or so clones, 80% to 90% of them found once; the top ten carry 5.5% to 6.5%. Unmatched junction bases numbered 8, after V lost 6 bases and J lost 6 bases. Germline CDR1 is SGHTA and CDR2 is FQGNSA. The CDR3 spans 15 residues.

Source material: peripheral blood. This sequence joins TRBV7-2 and TRBJ2-1; 10 positions agree with TRBD2. This receptor was obtained from a man aged 80 or over with active or convalescent COVID-19. The chain's CDR3 is CASSKAGGPGNEQFF. The CDR3 DNA reads TGTGCCAGCAGTAAAGCGGGGGGGCCAGGCAATGAGCAGTTCTTC.